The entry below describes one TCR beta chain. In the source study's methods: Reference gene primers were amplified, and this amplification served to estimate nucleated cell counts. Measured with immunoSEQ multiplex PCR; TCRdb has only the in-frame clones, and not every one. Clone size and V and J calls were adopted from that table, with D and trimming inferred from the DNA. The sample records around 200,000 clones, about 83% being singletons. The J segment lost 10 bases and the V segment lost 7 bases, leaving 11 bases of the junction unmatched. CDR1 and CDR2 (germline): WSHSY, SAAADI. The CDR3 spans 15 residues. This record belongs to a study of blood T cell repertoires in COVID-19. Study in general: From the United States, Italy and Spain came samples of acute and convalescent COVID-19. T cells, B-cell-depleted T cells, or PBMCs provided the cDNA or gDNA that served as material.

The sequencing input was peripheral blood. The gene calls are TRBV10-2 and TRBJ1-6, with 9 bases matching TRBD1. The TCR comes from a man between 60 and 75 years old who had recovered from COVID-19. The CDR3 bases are TGCGCCAGCACCGAAGGACAGGGGACAGGCTCACCCCTCCACTTT. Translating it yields CASTEGQGTGSPLHF.